What follows are 14 T cell receptor beta chains derived from one specimen sequenced in a study of graft-versus-host responses after intestinal transplantation. Their antigens are not known. Profiled with immunoSEQ multiplex PCR; TCRdb holds only in-frame clones, not every one. The repertoire holds tens of thousands of clones, with 94% as singletons. This sample comprised unstimulated CD4+ T cells sorted from spleen or lymph node cells, obtained before transplant. The receptor set was obtained from a human donor who was the organ donor for an intestinal transplant.

This rearrangement joins TRBV7-2 to TRBJ1-6, with D tentatively TRBD1 (5 bases). This CDR3 region has 15 residues. Germline lookup yields CDR1 SGHTA and CDR2 FQGNSA. The ends were cut back, 2 bases at V and 7 bases at J, with 12 bases in the middle. The CDR3 DNA reads as TGTGCCAGCAGCTTATGGGACCCGATAAATTCACCCCTCCACTTT. Amino acids: CASSLWDPINSPLHF.

The rearrangement links TRBV5-4 to TRBJ1-3, with D unresolved. The V end was cut by 4 bases, the J end by 0 bases, with 8 bases between. The germline gives CDR1 SGHNT, CDR2 YYREEE (reference sequence). The CDR3 loop spans 14 amino acids. CDR3 sequence: CASSQRHSGNTIYF. For the CDR3, the DNA is TGTGCCAGCAGCCAAAGACACTCTGGAAACACCATATATTTT. Full variable domain (outside the CDR3, taken from reference TRBV5-4 and TRBJ1-3): ETGVTQSPTHLIKTRGQQVTLRCSSQSGHNTVSWYQQALGQGPQFIFQYYREEENGRGNFPPRFSGLQFPNYSSELNVNALELDDSALYLCASSQRHSGNTIYFGEGSWLTVV.

This clone was counted between two and nine times. V and J are TRBV6-1 and TRBJ1-2, with D possibly TRBD1 on 5 matching bases. The CDR3 extends over 14 amino acids. The germline gives CDR1 MNHNS, CDR2 SASEGT. The V end lost 3 bases, the J end lost 7 bases, and 15 bases lay between the germline ends. CDR3 nucleotides: TGTGCCAGCAGTGACTCGGGGGGGAAGACTGGCTACACCTTC. Translated, it gives CASSDSGGKTGYTF.

This chain links TRBV5-1 with TRBJ2-2; TRBD2 matches at 11 bases. There are 16 residues in the CDR3. Germline assignment: CDR1 SGHRS and CDR2 YFSETQ. Trimming cost V 3 bases and J 1 base; bases outside gene matches: 2. The CDR3 loop is CASSSGLAVNTGELFF. The CDR3 DNA follows: TGCGCCAGCAGCTCGGGACTAGCGGTGAACACCGGGGAGCTGTTTTTT.

The chain combines TRBV7-9 with TRBJ2-7; the match to TRBD1 covers 7 bases. The germline V gene has CDR1 SEHNR and CDR2 FQNEAQ (reference sequence). V lost 1 base, J lost 1 base, and 7 bases stayed unmatched. The CDR3 loop spans 16 amino acids. The CDR3 loop reads CASSLVWDSRSYEQYF. The CDR3, as DNA: TGTGCCAGCAGCTTAGTTTGGGACAGCCGTTCCTACGAGCAGTACTTC.

The CDR3 is CASSPGTGGGGNTEAFF. The CDR3 coding sequence is TGTGCCAGCAGTCCCGGGACAGGGGGAGGAGGGAACACTGAAGCTTTCTTT. This chain connects TRBV27 to TRBJ1-1, with 11 positions matching TRBD1. The germline V gene encodes CDR1 MNHEY and CDR2 SMNVEV (reference sequence). J lost 1 base, V lost 5 bases, and 9 bases had no gene match. This CDR3 region has 17 residues.

The chain joins TRBV13 to TRBJ1-5; D call uncertain. V shed 5 bases and J shed 3 bases, with 11 bases lying between them. CDR3 length equals 14 residues. CDR1 is PRHDT, CDR2 FYEKMQ, per germline (reference sequence). CDR3 bases: TGTGCCAGCAGCCGGAAGACGAACAATCAGCCCCAGCATTTT. Encoded protein: CASSRKTNNQPQHF.

The chain couples TRBV5-1 to TRBJ2-1; D is unclear. This CDR3 comprises 15 residues. The germline V gene has CDR1 SGHRS and CDR2 YFSETQ. Trimming removed 2 bases from V and 2 bases from J, with 11 bases in between. The CDR3 DNA reads TGCGCCAGCAGCTTATATTCCATGACCTACAATGAGCAGTTCTTC. This sequence encodes CASSLYSMTYNEQFF.

V gene TRBV30 combines with J gene TRBJ1-2; 9 nucleotides agree with TRBD1. Germline assignment: CDR1 GTSNPN and CDR2 SVGIG (reference sequence). The CDR3 has 14 amino acids. The ends lost 7 bases at V and 6 bases at J; junction bases unmatched: 12. In DNA, the CDR3 is TGTGCCTATCTGCTCCGAGGACAGGGGAATGGCTACACCTTC. This codes for CAYLLRGQGNGYTF.

This chain joins TRBV30 and TRBJ1-4, with TRBD1 matching 9 bases. V trimming: 3 bases; J trimming: 11 bases; junction bases outside the gene matches: 10. The length of the CDR3 is 14 residues. Germline lookup yields CDR1 GTSNPN and CDR2 SVGIG (reference sequence). DNA for the CDR3: TGTGCCTGGAGCGTCACCGGGACAGGGCCGAAACTGTTTTTT. Its translation is CAWSVTGTGPKLFF.

This chain joins TRBV27 and TRBJ2-7; no clear D gene. Germline V gene sequence: CDR1 MNHEY, CDR2 SMNVEV (reference sequence). Trimming took 0 bases from V and 6 from J, leaving 9 bases between them. CDR3 length equals 13 residues. The CDR3 bases are TGTGCCAGCAGTTTATCTGTCCCCCCCGAGCAGTACTTC. Its translation is CASSLSVPPEQYF.

The rearrangement uses TRBV28 and TRBJ2-2, with D hard to call. V was shortened by 1 base and J by 6 bases, with 6 bases between the two germline ends. The germline gives CDR1 MDHEN, CDR2 SYDVKM. The CDR3 contains 13 residues. This chain's CDR3 is CASSLFSAGELFF. CDR3 nucleotide sequence: TGTGCCAGCAGTTTATTTTCGGCCGGGGAGCTGTTTTTT.

CDR3 coding DNA: TGTGCCAGTCATTATCTGTCGGGGACGAAGCATTTT. Amino acid sequence: CASHYLSGTKHF. The gene calls are TRBV28 and TRBJ1-5, with a weak D call TRBD1 (5 bases). The germline CDR1 and CDR2 sequences are MDHEN and SYDVKM. CDR3 length: 12 amino acids. The V and J ends lost 9 bases and 14 bases respectively, with 20 bases between them.

The chain uses TRBV7-9 and TRBJ2-1; D remains ambiguous. The CDR3 extends over 15 amino acids. V lost 5 bases and J lost 6, with 17 bases in between. The germline CDR1 and CDR2 sequences are SEHNR and FQNEAQ (reference sequence). Here the CDR3 DNA reads TGTGCCAGCAGCCCCCGAGCCGAGTTTCCCAATGAGCAGTTCTTC. It codes for CASSPRAEFPNEQFF.